Each of the 10 T cell receptor beta chains below was sequenced from the same sample in a study of blood T cell repertoires in COVID-19. Assay used: immunoSEQ multiplex PCR; TCRdb lists only in-frame clones, some missing. The data hold over 200,000 clones, with more than 80% observed a single time. Sequenced: PBMCs or T cells enriched from blood (not recorded which). The receptor set was obtained from a man aged 60 to 69 who had recovered from COVID-19.

The chain links TRBV19 to TRBJ1-4, with TRBD1 as a possible D gene (6 bases). The germline V gene has CDR1 LNHDA and CDR2 SQIVND (reference sequence). This CDR3 is 14 amino acids long. Trimming took off 3 bases at V and 3 bases at J, with 8 bases between the two ends. The CDR3 loop is CASSIRTANEKLFF. As DNA, the CDR3 is TGTGCCAGTAGTATCCGGACAGCTAATGAAAAACTGTTTTTT.

The genes are TRBV6-6 and TRBJ1-2; 8 bases fit TRBD1. Trimming took 6 bases from V and 4 from J; bases not matched to a gene: 7. From germline, CDR1 is MNHNY and CDR2 SVGAGI (reference sequence). The CDR3 contains 14 residues. Written as DNA, the CDR3 is TGTGCCAGCAGCGGACAGGGATCGGGCTATGGCTACACCTTC. Its protein is CASSGQGSGYGYTF.

Turning to this clone: Other DNA sequences within the sample encode an identical CDR3. The chain carries TRBV7-9 and TRBJ2-7, with D possibly matching TRBD1 (6 bases). Germline CDR1 is SEHNR and CDR2 is FQNEAQ (reference sequence). The CDR3 is made up of 12 amino acids. The V end was cut by 2 bases, the J end by 4 bases, with 6 bases between. The CDR3: CASSLQGYEQYF. The DNA for the CDR3 is TGTGCCAGCAGCTTACAGGGGTACGAGCAGTACTTC.

V gene TRBV30 combines with J gene TRBJ1-4; 7 bases match TRBD1. V was pared by 2 bases and J by 6 bases, with 9 bases of the junction left unmatched. Germline V gives CDR1 GTSNPN, CDR2 SVGIG (reference sequence). The length of the CDR3 is 15 residues. CDR3 in amino acids: CAWSSPDRRHEKLFF. CDR3 nucleotide sequence: TGTGCCTGGAGTTCCCCGGACAGGCGGCATGAAAAACTGTTTTTT.

CDR3 sequence: CASSQDPASVGTDTQYF. CDR3 nucleotides: TGCGCCAGCAGCCAAGATCCCGCTAGCGTTGGTACAGATACGCAGTATTTT. This chain links TRBV4-1 with TRBJ2-3, with D tentatively TRBD2 (6 bases). The CDR3 loop spans 17 amino acids. The V and J ends lost 0 bases and 3 bases respectively, with 16 bases between them. Germline V gene sequence: CDR1 MGHRA, CDR2 YSYEKL.

This clone was detected once. V and J are TRBV11-3 and TRBJ1-4; tentatively, D is TRBD1 (5 bases). V gave up 8 bases and J gave up 0 bases, with 13 bases separating them. CDR1 and CDR2 from the germline V gene are SGHNT and YENEEA. CDR3 length: 15 amino acids. The CDR3 is CASRAGLATNEKLFF. CDR3 bases: TGTGCCAGCCGGGCAGGGCTTGCAACTAATGAAAAACTGTTTTTT.

The genes are TRBV10-3 and TRBJ1-2, with D possibly being TRBD1 (5 bases). Germline V lookup: CDR1 ENHRY, CDR2 SYGVKD. The CDR3 contains 15 residues. V was shortened by 0 bases and J by 3 bases, with 11 bases between the two germline ends. CDR3 loop: CAISESGQNHYGYTF. The DNA of the CDR3 is TGTGCCATCAGTGAGTCGGGGCAGAATCACTATGGCTACACCTTC.

J is TRBJ2-2 and V is TRBV6-5, with TRBD1 matching 10 bases. The CDR3 is made up of 15 amino acids. V trimming: 6 bases; J trimming: 5 bases; junction bases outside the gene matches: 6. CDR1 and CDR2 from the germline V gene are MNHEY and SVGAGI. CDR3 nucleotide sequence: TGTGCCAGCAGCTCGACAGGGGGCAGGACCGGGGAGCTGTTTTTT. Protein sequence: CASSSTGGRTGELFF.

The rearrangement links TRBV5-8 to TRBJ1-5; D is ambiguous. This CDR3 contains 13 residues. The germline V gene encodes CDR1 SGHTS and CDR2 YDEGEE. Trimming removed 1 base from V and 3 bases from J, with 5 bases in between. The DNA for the CDR3 is TGTGCCAGCAGCTTGAGCATCAATCAGCCCCAGCATTTT. Its protein is CASSLSINQPQHF.

This chain connects TRBV6-2 or TRBV6-3 to TRBJ1-4; D is perhaps TRBD1 (6 bases). The ends were cut back, 5 bases at V and 7 bases at J, with 17 bases in the middle. The CDR3 is made up of 15 amino acids. CDR1 and CDR2 (germline): MNHEY, SVGEGT. The CDR3 loop reads CASSAGQTEVEKLFF. CDR3 in DNA: TGTGCCAGCAGTGCAGGACAGACCGAAGTTGAAAAACTGTTTTTT.